Listed below are T cell receptor beta chains from one sample, sequenced in a study of blood T cell repertoires in COVID-19. Method: immunoSEQ multiplex PCR; TCRdb's copy keeps in-frame clones and lacks some. The data show fewer than 300,000 clones, with around 82% seen just once and under 3.5% held by the top ten. The sequenced sample was peripheral blood. These receptors came from a woman aged 18 to 35 with acute or convalescent COVID-19. Each CDR3 is given with its conserved first and last residue. A D gene is named only where the DNA matches it firmly. Size is stated for part of the rows, as once, few or many counts, or as a class when the clone is expanded.

NA,NA,TRBJ2-1,TRBV6-5,CASSSSAYNEQFF,TGTGCCAGCAGTTCTAGCGCCTACAATGAGCAGTTCTTC
NA,NA,TRBJ1-1,TRBV7-9,CASSSPYRDTEAFF,TGTGCCAGCAGCTCTCCATACCGGGACACTGAAGCTTTCTTT
NA,NA,TRBJ2-1,TRBV7-3,CASSLTTRLAYNEQFF,TGTGCCAGCAGCTTAACCACTCGACTAGCCTACAATGAGCAGTTCTTC
NA,NA,TRBJ1-5,TRBV6-1,CASNEDSNNQPQHF,TGTGCCAGCAATGAAGACAGCAACAATCAGCCCCAGCATTTT
TRBD2,NA,TRBJ2-1,TRBV5-6,CASSPLWGGRANEQFF,TGTGCCAGCAGCCCCCTCTGGGGTGGGAGGGCCAATGAGCAGTTCTTC
NA,NA,TRBJ2-1,TRBV5-1,CASSHPTSDEQFF,TGCGCCAGCAGCCACCCCACTAGTGATGAGCAGTTCTTC
NA,NA,TRBJ2-7,TRBV6-5,CASSPAAWLAGEQYF,TGTGCCAGCAGCCCCGCAGCGTGGCTGGCGGGCGAGCAGTACTTC
NA,once,TRBJ1-2,TRBV6-1,CASSEDRGYYGYTF,TGTGCCAGCAGTGAAGATAGGGGTTACTATGGCTACACCTTC
NA,NA,TRBJ2-3,TRBV21-1,CASSKGSRTRLPPDTQYF,TGTGCCAGCAGCAAAGGGAGTAGGACTAGACTTCCTCCAGATACGCAGTATTTT
TRBD1,NA,TRBJ1-1,TRBV25-1,CATLGQGRSEAFF,TGTGCCACACTAGGACAGGGGAGGTCTGAAGCTTTCTTT
TRBD1,NA,TRBJ1-2,TRBV29-1,CSVDRDSSYGYTF,TGCAGCGTCGACCGGGACAGCAGCTATGGCTACACCTTC
TRBD1,NA,TRBJ1-1,TRBV6-2/TRBV6-3,CASSYRGGAVADTEAFF,TGTGCCAGCAGTTACAGAGGGGGCGCGGTCGCGGACACTGAAGCTTTCTTT
NA,NA,TRBJ1-5,TRBV19,CASSPSGRGFNQPQHF,TGTGCCAGTAGTCCATCAGGCCGGGGGTTCAATCAGCCCCAGCATTTT
NA,NA,TRBJ1-2,TRBV1,CTSSQDPGGFAPHSPGYGYTF,TGCACCAGCAGCCAAGATCCCGGAGGGTTTGCTCCCCATTCACCAGGCTATGGCTACACCTTC
TRBD1,NA,TRBJ2-7,TRBV19,CASSMATGGSYEQYF,TGTGCCAGTAGTATGGCAACAGGGGGCTCCTACGAGCAGTACTTC
NA,NA,TRBJ2-1,TRBV9,CASSPKLVVYNEQFF,TGTGCCAGCAGCCCCAAGCTAGTGGTCTACAATGAGCAGTTCTTC
NA,NA,TRBJ2-7,TRBV5-4,CASSLNDYEQYF,TGTGCCAGCAGCCTAAATGACTACGAGCAGTACTTC
TRBD2,few,TRBJ2-3,TRBV4-3,CASSQGYKLAGRADTQYF,TGCGCCAGCAGCCAAGGCTACAAGCTAGCGGGACGGGCAGATACGCAGTATTTT
NA,NA,TRBJ2-5,TRBV7-9,CASVPFLGQGPGGEETQYF,TGTGCCAGCGTTCCCTTTTTGGGACAAGGCCCTGGGGGTGAAGAGACCCAGTACTTC
NA,once,TRBJ1-1,TRBV6-6,CASSYDSVNTEAFF,TGTGCCAGCAGTTACGACAGTGTGAACACTGAAGCTTTCTTT
NA,NA,TRBJ2-1,TRBV7-3,CASSLTGGRNEQFF,TGTGCCAGCAGCTTAACGGGGGGGCGCAATGAGCAGTTCTTC
TRBD2,NA,TRBJ2-1,TRBV9,CASSVGTSSYNEQFF,TGTGCCAGCAGCGTCGGGACTAGCTCCTACAATGAGCAGTTCTTC
NA,NA,TRBJ2-7,TRBV12-3/TRBV12-4,CASSGASYEQYF,TGTGCCAGCAGTGGGGCGTCCTACGAGCAGTACTTC
TRBD1,NA,TRBJ2-2,TRBV2,CASSGQGAGGELFF,TGTGCCAGCAGCGGACAGGGGGCCGGCGGGGAGCTGTTTTTT
TRBD2,NA,TRBJ2-7,TRBV30,CAWGGSYEQYF,TGTGCCTGGGGCGGGAGCTACGAGCAGTACTTC
TRBD2,NA,TRBJ2-1,TRBV24-1,CATTSGRPNNEQFF,TGTGCCACCACTAGCGGGAGACCAAACAATGAGCAGTTCTTC
NA,NA,TRBJ2-7,TRBV30,CAWSHLRGQYF,TGTGCCTGGAGTCATTTACGGGGGCAGTACTTC
TRBD2,NA,TRBJ2-7,TRBV4-3,CASSGTSGRKTYEQYF,TGCGCCAGCAGCGGTACGAGCGGGAGGAAAACCTACGAGCAGTACTTC
TRBD1,NA,TRBJ1-1,TRBV5-1,CASSLGPGGTGDEAFF,TGCGCCAGCAGCTTAGGTCCCGGGGGAACAGGGGATGAAGCTTTCTTT
TRBD1,once,TRBJ1-2,TRBV10-1,CASPTGGNGYTF,TGCGCCAGTCCGACAGGGGGTAACGGCTACACCTTC
TRBD1,NA,TRBJ2-7,TRBV13,CASSLAYDRGKSYEQYF,TGTGCCAGCAGCTTAGCTTATGACAGGGGAAAATCCTACGAGCAGTACTTC
NA,NA,TRBJ2-5,TRBV7-2,CASSGSSYDAPETQYF,TGTGCCAGCAGCGGGAGTAGCTATGATGCCCCAGAGACCCAGTACTTC
NA,NA,TRBJ2-2,TRBV7-9,CASTLTTGTGELFF,TGTGCCAGCACCCTAACGACAGGCACCGGGGAGCTGTTTTTT
NA,once,TRBJ2-5,TRBV5-1,CASSLALTSEETQYF,TGCGCCAGCAGCTTGGCCTTAACTAGTGAAGAGACCCAGTACTTC
TRBD1,NA,TRBJ1-4,TRBV6-1,CASSETGQGIMKGFF,TGTGCCAGCAGTGAAACTGGACAGGGGATCATGAAGGGGTTTTTT
NA,NA,TRBJ1-3,TRBV5-1,CASSLGTRSGNTIYF,TGCGCCAGCAGCTTGGGCACGCGCTCTGGAAACACCATATATTTT
TRBD2,NA,TRBJ2-1,TRBV5-1,CASSLAFLAGAPEQFF,TGCGCCAGCAGCTTGGCTTTCCTAGCGGGAGCTCCTGAGCAGTTCTTC
NA,NA,TRBJ2-1,TRBV11-2,CASSLHLFRGTYNEQFF,TGTGCCAGCAGCTTACACCTATTTAGGGGTACCTACAATGAGCAGTTCTTC
NA,NA,TRBJ1-2,TRBV6-5,CASSYAGISGYTF,TGTGCCAGCAGTTACGCGGGGATCTCTGGCTACACCTTC
NA,few,TRBJ1-2,TRBV7-9,CASSLDLDGYTF,TGTGCCAGCAGCTTAGATCTCGATGGCTACACCTTC
NA,NA,TRBJ2-7,TRBV12-5,CASGLKQGSVSYEQYF,TGTGCTAGTGGTTTGAAACAGGGTAGTGTGAGCTACGAGCAGTACTTC
NA,once,TRBJ1-3,TRBV30,CAWSRGSGNTIYF,TGTGCCTGGAGTCGGGGCTCTGGAAACACCATATATTTT
TRBD2,NA,TRBJ2-3,TRBV7-9,CASSVGLAGITDTQYF,TGTGCCAGCAGCGTCGGACTAGCGGGAATCACAGATACGCAGTATTTT
NA,NA,TRBJ2-1,TRBV6-5,CASNLRGVDEQFF,TGTGCCAGCAACCTCAGGGGGGTGGATGAGCAGTTCTTC
NA,NA,TRBJ2-2,TRBV19,CASTAGIISNTGELFF,TGTGCCAGTACAGCAGGGATTATCTCGAACACCGGGGAGCTGTTTTTT